Listed below are T cell receptor beta chains from one sample, sequenced in a study of T cells in Graves' hyperthyroidism and ophthalmopathy. Using its own MiXCR run on the multiplex PCR reads, TCRdb lists one record per CDR3 protein. The profile covers about 840,000 distinct CDR3 sequences, with approximately 40% appearing a single time and 8% to 9% taken by the ten largest. Sequences were obtained from blood. These receptors were taken from a man aged 18 to 30 with Graves' hyperthyroidism. The CDR3 runs from the conserved cysteine through the conserved F or W. The D gene is left open where the match is weak. Part of the rows lack a size; the others show once, few, many or a class for expanded clones.

V gene,J gene,D gene,clone size,CDR3 protein,CDR3 DNA
TRBV5-1,TRBJ1-1,.,few,CASSLGDWNMNTEAFF,TGCGCCAGCAGCTTGGGGGACTGGAACATGAACACTGAAGCTTTCTTT
TRBV29-1,TRBJ1-4,.,.,CSVARGGEKLFF,TGCAGCGTTGCAAGGGGAGGTGAAAAACTGTTTTTT
TRBV19,TRBJ1-1,.,.,CASTLSENTEAFF,TGTGCCAGTACCCTTTCGGAGAACACTGAAGCTTTCTTT
TRBV29-1,TRBJ1-1,.,many,CSVVWLGTEAFF,TGCAGCGTTGTATGGCTGGGGACTGAAGCTTTCTTT
TRBV2,TRBJ2-2,.,.,CAGSEGQLTGELFF,TGTGCCGGCAGTGAGGGTCAGCTAACCGGGGAGCTGTTTTTT
TRBV12-3/TRBV12-4,TRBJ1-2,.,.,CASSLGGLGYTF,TGTGCCAGCAGTTTAGGGGGTTTGGGCTACACCTTC
TRBV9,TRBJ2-5,.,few,CASSYEGLSDYQETQYF,TGTGCCAGCAGTTACGAGGGGCTCAGCGACTACCAAGAGACCCAGTACTTC
TRBV10-1,TRBJ2-5,.,many,CASSEGQRGEETQYF,TGCGCCAGCAGTGAGGGACAGAGAGGGGAAGAGACCCAGTACTTC
TRBV19,TRBJ2-2,TRBD2,.,CASKAEIARTSGRPGELFF,TGTGCCAGTAAGGCGGAAATAGCTAGGACTAGCGGGAGGCCCGGGGAGCTGTTTTTT
TRBV7-9,TRBJ2-5,.,.,CAWRTDTETQYF,TGTGCCTGGCGGACAGACACGGAGACCCAGTACTTC
TRBV29-1,TRBJ2-3,.,few,CSVGKSGSTDTQYF,TGCAGCGTCGGAAAGAGCGGCAGCACAGATACGCAGTATTTT
TRBV29-1,TRBJ2-7,.,.,CSVEQGLREQYF,TGCAGCGTCGAGCAGGGACTCCGTGAGCAGTACTTC
TRBV4-1,TRBJ2-7,TRBD2,.,CASSLVAGQSYEQYF,TGCGCCAGCAGCCTCGTAGCGGGACAATCCTACGAGCAGTACTTC
TRBV12-3/TRBV12-4,TRBJ2-5,TRBD2,.,CASSSAGTSGETQYF,TGTGCCAGCAGTTCCGCCGGGACTAGCGGAGAGACCCAGTACTTC
TRBV2,TRBJ2-2,TRBD1,few,CASMGDSRTGELFF,TGTGCCAGCATGGGGGACAGCCGCACCGGGGAGCTGTTTTTT
TRBV9,TRBJ2-2,TRBD2,.,CASSAKTGTSGSRGELFF,TGTGCCAGCAGCGCGAAAACCGGGACTAGCGGGAGTAGAGGGGAGCTGTTTTTT
TRBV9,TRBJ2-5,TRBD2,few,CASSPLAGSQETQYF,TGTGCCAGCAGCCCCTTAGCGGGGAGCCAAGAGACCCAGTACTTC
TRBV9,TRBJ1-1,.,many,CASSAGAEAFF,TGTGCCAGCAGCGCCGGGGCTGAAGCTTTCTTT
TRBV19,TRBJ1-1,.,many,CASSAGTGERKAFF,TGTGCCAGTAGTGCCGGGACGGGAGAGAGGAAAGCTTTCTTT
TRBV10-2,TRBJ2-5,.,many,CANLFPGAGETQYF,TGCGCCAACCTTTTTCCGGGGGCTGGGGAGACCCAGTACTTC
TRBV29-1,TRBJ1-1,.,.,CSQQGRGDTEAFF,TGCAGCCAACAAGGGCGAGGCGACACTGAAGCTTTCTTT
TRBV18,TRBJ1-6,.,few,CASSPQGLVSPLHF,TGTGCCAGCTCACCACAGGGATTGGTGTCACCCCTCCACTTT
TRBV6-5,TRBJ2-2,.,few,CASRWDRYTGELFF,TGTGCCAGCAGGTGGGACCGATACACCGGGGAGCTGTTTTTT
TRBV20-1,TRBJ2-7,.,once,CSAAWGGEQYF,TGCAGTGCGGCCTGGGGTGGCGAGCAGTACTTC